The 32 T cell receptor beta chains presented below share a single source sample, sequenced in a study of OX40 agonist ivuxolimab in advanced cancers. Using immunoSEQ multiplex PCR, the repertoire was profiled, and TCRdb retains in-frame clones only, with some absent. The sample holds tens of thousands of clones, 85% seen once. The sequenced sample was CD4+ or CD8+ T cells sorted from blood, obtained in a trial of the OX40 agonist ivuxolimab. These receptors were collected from an adult with an advanced solid tumor such as melanoma, head and neck, liver or kidney cancer.

The chain uses TRBV5-1 and TRBJ2-1; 8 bases agree with TRBD2. CDR3 length: 14 amino acids. Germline loops: CDR1 SGHRS, CDR2 YFSETQ. The V gene end was trimmed by 4 bases and the J gene end by 12 bases; junction bases not matched to a gene: 12. CDR3 sequence (DNA): TGCGCCAGCAGCCCTGCTGGCGGGAGGCGACTGCAGTTCTTC. This codes for CASSPAGGRRLQFF. The variable domain in full, with the rest retrieved from reference TRBV5-1 and TRBJ2-1, is KAGVTQTPRYLIKTRGQQVTLSCSPISGHRSVSWYQQTPGQGLQFLFEYFSETQRNKGNFPGRFSGRQFSNSRSEMNVSTLELGDSALYLCASSPAGGRRLQFFGPGTRLTVL.

The DNA for the CDR3 is TGTGCCAGTAGTAGCGACAGGGACCGCACCGGGGAGCTGTTTTTT. Its protein product is CASSSDRDRTGELFF. The V call is TRBV19, the J call TRBJ2-2; 7 nucleotides line up with TRBD1. Germline trimming cut 4 bases from V and 4 bases from J; bases unmatched to any gene: 6. Germline V CDR1 and CDR2: LNHDA, SQIVND (reference sequence). The CDR3 is 15 residues long.

The chain joins TRBV2 to TRBJ1-2; no reliable D call. V gave up 2 bases and J gave up 3 bases, with 10 bases separating them. The CDR3 contains 14 residues. CDR1 and CDR2 from the germline V gene are SNHLY and FYNNEI. The CDR3 sequence: CASSEFPGDYGYTF. The CDR3 coding sequence is TGTGCCAGCAGTGAATTCCCCGGGGACTATGGCTACACCTTC.

This chain joins TRBV28 and TRBJ1-4; 7 nucleotides match TRBD1. V was clipped by 8 bases and J by 0 bases; unmatched bases: 6. Germline CDR1 and CDR2: MDHEN and SYDVKM. The CDR3 consists of 15 residues. The CDR3 loop reads CASSQGGATNEKLFF. DNA for the CDR3: TGTGCCAGCTCTCAGGGGGGTGCAACTAATGAAAAACTGTTTTTT.

The chain joins TRBV10-3 to TRBJ2-7, with 12 positions matching TRBD1. This CDR3 spans 14 amino acids. The germline gives CDR1 ENHRY, CDR2 SYGVKD. The V gene end was trimmed by 7 bases and the J gene end by 4 bases; junction bases not matched to a gene: 5. DNA for the CDR3: TGTGCCATCAATCCGGGACAGGGGGCTTACGAGCAGTACTTC. It encodes CAINPGQGAYEQYF.

The rearrangement uses TRBV5-1 and TRBJ2-7; possible D gene TRBD1, 6 bases. The V end was cut by 4 bases, the J end by 2 bases, with 10 bases between. This CDR3 has 13 residues. CDR1 and CDR2 from the germline V gene are SGHRS and YFSETQ. CDR3 sequence (DNA): TGCGCCAGCAGCGGCCGGGACACCTACGAGCAGTACTTC. Translated: CASSGRDTYEQYF. The whole variable domain, remainder taken from reference TRBV5-1 and TRBJ2-7, is KAGVTQTPRYLIKTRGQQVTLSCSPISGHRSVSWYQQTPGQGLQFLFEYFSETQRNKGNFPGRFSGRQFSNSRSEMNVSTLELGDSALYLCASSGRDTYEQYFGPGTRLTVT.

The chain is built from TRBV5-4 and TRBJ2-7; D possibly corresponds to TRBD1 (5 bases). Germline V gene lookup returns CDR1 SGHNT and CDR2 YYREEE (reference sequence). The CDR3 is 15 amino acids. V lost 0 bases, J lost 0 bases, and 10 bases lay in between. Here the CDR3 DNA reads TGTGCCAGCAGCTTGGGACAGCGCACCTCCTACGAGCAGTACTTC. It yields the protein CASSLGQRTSYEQYF.

In DNA form, the CDR3 reads TGTGCCAGCTCAACCCGGGCGGGTGGCTCTGGGGCCAACGTCCTGACTTTC. Amino acid sequence: CASSTRAGGSGANVLTF. The chain joins TRBV18 to TRBJ2-6; weak D call: TRBD2 (5 bases). The CDR3 is made up of 17 amino acids. V shed 5 bases and J shed 0 bases, with 14 bases lying between them. CDR1 is KGHSH and CDR2 is LQKENI in the germline V gene. The full variable domain, completed using reference TRBV18 and TRBJ2-6, is NAGVMQNPRHLVRRRGQEARLRCSPMKGHSHVYWYRQLPEEGLKFMVYLQKENIIDESGMPKERFSAEFPKEGPSILRIQQVVRGDSAAYFCASSTRAGGSGANVLTFGAGSRLTVL.

This chain links TRBV28 with TRBJ1-2; tentative D call: TRBD1 (5 bases). The V gene's germline CDR1 is MDHEN and CDR2 SYDVKM. This CDR3 contains 16 residues. Trimming cost V 2 bases and J 4 bases, with 17 bases left between them. CDR3 residues: CASSLRMGSRGYGYTF. CDR3 coding DNA: TGTGCCAGCAGTTTACGAATGGGCAGTAGGGGCTATGGCTACACCTTC.

J is TRBJ2-7 and V is TRBV28; D unresolved. CDR1 is MDHEN, CDR2 SYDVKM, per germline. Trimming cost V 5 bases and J 7 bases, with 9 bases left between them. This CDR3 is built from 11 residues. The CDR3 loop is CASSITREQYF. CDR3 DNA: TGTGCCAGCAGTATTACACGGGAGCAGTACTTC.

This sequence joins TRBV19 and TRBJ2-7, with no clear D. The CDR3 is made up of 13 amino acids. CDR1 LNHDA and CDR2 SQIVND come from the germline V gene (reference sequence). The germline V and J ends were trimmed by 5 bases and 0 bases, with 8 bases remaining between them. CDR3 in amino acids: CASSYTYSYEQYF. In DNA form, the CDR3 reads TGTGCCAGTAGTTACACCTACTCCTACGAGCAGTACTTC. Looking up the rest from reference TRBV19 and TRBJ2-7 gives the full variable domain: DGGITQSPKYLFRKEGQNVTLSCEQNLNHDAMYWYRQDPGQGLRLIYYSQIVNDFQKGDIAEGYSVSREKKESFPLTVTSAQKNPTAFYLCASSYTYSYEQYFGPGTRLTVT.

This clone was counted a few times. The chain employs TRBV2 and TRBJ2-1; possibly TRBD1 or TRBD2 for D (5 bases each). Germline V gives CDR1 SNHLY, CDR2 FYNNEI. The CDR3 runs 12 residues. V shed 9 bases and J shed 4 bases, with 10 bases lying between them. The CDR3 loop reads CARGTSYNEQFF. Here the CDR3 DNA reads TGTGCCAGAGGGACGTCGTACAATGAGCAGTTCTTC. The variable domain in full, with the rest retrieved from reference TRBV2 and TRBJ2-1, is EPEVTQTPSHQVTQMGQEVILRCVPISNHLYFYWYRQILGQKVEFLVSFYNNEISEKSEIFDDQFSVERPDGSNFTLKIRSTKLEDSAMYFCARGTSYNEQFFGPGTRLTVL.

The chain employs TRBV10-2 and TRBJ2-7; 13 bases are a match to TRBD2. The CDR3 is 15 residues long. The V gene end was trimmed by 5 bases and the J gene end by 3 bases; junction bases not matched to a gene: 4. From germline, CDR1 is WSHSY and CDR2 SAAADI. CDR3 in DNA: TGCGCCAGCAGTACTAGCGGGGGGGGAAGCTACGAGCAGTACTTC. Its protein product is CASSTSGGGSYEQYF.

The chain is built from TRBV5-1 and TRBJ2-3; D is unclear. The length of the CDR3 is 13 residues. Germline CDR1 reads SGHRS; CDR2 reads YFSETQ. V lost 9 bases and J 2 bases, leaving 13 bases between the germline ends. DNA of the CDR3: TGCGCCACCAACGGTGGTTTCACAGATACGCAGTATTTT. Amino acid sequence: CATNGGFTDTQYF.

The chain uses TRBV6-5 and TRBJ1-1, with TRBD1 as a possible D gene (5 bases). This CDR3 has 11 amino acids. The V end lost 6 bases, the J end lost 5 bases, and 7 bases lay between the germline ends. Looked up from germline, CDR1 is MNHEY and CDR2 is SVGAGI. CDR3 in amino acids: CASSRDTEAFF. DNA for the CDR3: TGTGCCAGCAGCAGGGATACTGAAGCTTTCTTT.

The rearrangement joins TRBV19 to TRBJ1-1, with unresolved D. Germline lookup yields CDR1 LNHDA and CDR2 SQIVND (reference sequence). The CDR3 totals 10 residues. Trimming shortened V by 8 bases and J by 3 bases, and 4 bases separated the two germline ends. The CDR3: CASGDTEAFF. CDR3 in DNA: TGTGCCAGTGGGGACACTGAAGCTTTCTTT.

CDR3 bases: TGCGCCAGCAGCTTGGACCCCGGACAGAGGACAACTGGGGGCTACACCTTC. Encoded protein: CASSLDPGQRTTGGYTF. The rearrangement joins TRBV5-1 to TRBJ1-2; D perhaps matches TRBD1 (6 bases). This CDR3 spans 17 amino acids. Trimming pared 0 bases from V and 8 bases from J, leaving 23 bases between. CDR1 and CDR2 (germline): SGHRS, YFSETQ.

The chain combines TRBV4-1 with TRBJ2-7; 8 nucleotides agree with TRBD2. CDR1 is MGHRA and CDR2 is YSYEKL in the germline V gene. V was clipped by 4 bases and J by 11 bases; unmatched bases: 13. CDR3 length: 14 residues. The CDR3 protein is CASSPGGAGEAEYF. CDR3 DNA sequence: TGCGCCAGCAGCCCGGGGGGGGCTGGGGAGGCGGAGTACTTC.

CDR3 protein: CASSLREGSTGELFF. The CDR3 DNA sequence: TGCGCCAGCAGCTTACGGGAGGGGAGTACCGGGGAGCTGTTTTTT. The J gene is TRBJ2-2, the V gene TRBV5-1; 8 nucleotides line up with TRBD2. This CDR3 contains 15 residues. V dropped 2 bases and J dropped 5; count of bases not matched to a gene: 5. CDR1 is SGHRS, CDR2 YFSETQ, per germline.

This chain links TRBV14 with TRBJ2-1; 9 bases map to TRBD2. CDR3 length: 14 residues. CDR1 is SGHDN and CDR2 is FVKESK in the germline V gene. Trimming took 7 bases from V and 4 from J; bases not matched to a gene: 5. CDR3 nucleotide sequence: TGTGCCAGCAAACCGGGACTAGCTTACAATGAGCAGTTCTTC. The encoded protein is CASKPGLAYNEQFF. Looking up the rest from reference TRBV14 and TRBJ2-1 gives the full variable domain: EAGVTQFPSHSVIEKGQTVTLRCDPISGHDNLYWYRRVMGKEIKFLLHFVKESKQDESGMPNNRFLAERTGGTYSTLKVQPAELEDSGVYFCASKPGLAYNEQFFGPGTRLTVL.

J is TRBJ1-5 and V is TRBV27, with 10 positions matching TRBD1. With V trimmed by 6 bases and J by 0 bases, 5 bases remained unmatched. This CDR3 comprises 16 residues. CDR1 is MNHEY, CDR2 SMNVEV, per germline (reference sequence). Written as DNA, the CDR3 is TGTGCCAGCAGCACGGACAGGGGGTATAGCAATCAGCCCCAGCATTTT. Amino acids: CASSTDRGYSNQPQHF.

This chain uses TRBV18 with TRBJ2-3; 7 bases are a match to TRBD2. The CDR3 is 17 residues long. Germline lookup yields CDR1 KGHSH and CDR2 LQKENI. J lost 7 bases, V lost 3 bases, and 16 bases had no gene match. The CDR3 DNA sequence: TGTGCCAGCTCACCGATCTCTAGCGGTGGGAAGGGAAATACGCAGTATTTT. Protein product: CASSPISSGGKGNTQYF.

The chain is built from TRBV18 and TRBJ2-7; D is uncertain. The CDR3 is made up of 12 amino acids. Germline V gene lookup returns CDR1 KGHSH and CDR2 LQKENI. Between the trimmed V and J ends, which lost 5 bases and 3 bases, there was a span of 8 bases. CDR3 nucleotide sequence: TGTGCCAGCTCAAGGGCCAGCTACGAGCAGTACTTC. The encoded protein is CASSRASYEQYF.

CDR3 in DNA: TGTGCCTGGAGTGTCTCTCTTCCGAACACTGAAGCTTTCTTT. Protein product: CAWSVSLPNTEAFF. The chain recombines TRBV30 with TRBJ1-1; no clear D. Germline-derived CDR1 and CDR2 are GTSNPN and SVGIG (reference sequence). V was pared by 0 bases and J by 1 base, with 9 bases between. The CDR3 has 14 residues. The whole variable domain, remainder taken from reference TRBV30 and TRBJ1-1, is SQTIHQWPATLVQPVGSPLSLECTVEGTSNPNLYWYRQAAGRGLQLLFYSVGIGQISSEVPQNLSASRPQDRQFILSSKKLLLSDSGFYLCAWSVSLPNTEAFFGQGTRLTVV.

The sample holds a few counts of this clone. V gene TRBV18 combines with J gene TRBJ1-4; no reliable D call. V lost 2 bases, J lost 10 bases, and 20 bases lay in between. Germline CDR1 and CDR2: KGHSH and LQKENI. This CDR3 contains 16 residues. CDR3 nucleotide sequence: TGTGCCAGCTCACCAGTATCCAGGCTGAATGATGGAAAACTGTTTTTT. It yields the protein CASSPVSRLNDGKLFF.

The CDR3 DNA is TGTGCCAGCAGTTTGACAGGACTCGCTAACTATGGCTACACCTTC. It specifies CASSLTGLANYGYTF. The chain recombines TRBV28 with TRBJ1-2; the D gene is possibly TRBD1 (6 bases). The CDR3 length is 15 residues. Per the germline V gene, CDR1 is MDHEN and CDR2 is SYDVKM. Trimming took 3 bases from V and 0 from J, leaving 11 bases between them.

This chain joins TRBV10-3 and TRBJ1-5; 8 nucleotides match TRBD1. CDR3 length equals 15 residues. V was clipped by 4 bases and J by 5 bases; unmatched bases: 7. Germline assignment: CDR1 ENHRY and CDR2 SYGVKD. The CDR3: CAISGGGTGDQPQHF. In DNA, the CDR3 is TGTGCCATCAGTGGCGGGGGGACAGGAGATCAGCCCCAGCATTTT.

The gene calls are TRBV6-1 and TRBJ1-1; D remains ambiguous. The CDR3 covers 14 residues. Germline CDR1 is MNHNS and CDR2 is SASEGT. Between the trimmed V and J ends, which lost 3 bases and 4 bases, there was a span of 12 bases. In DNA form, the CDR3 reads TGTGCCAGCAGTGAGGTAGGAGGAGGCACTGAAGCTTTCTTT. Its translation is CASSEVGGGTEAFF.

The J gene is TRBJ1-1, the V gene TRBV15; TRBD1 agrees at 7 bases. The ends lost 0 bases at V and 0 bases at J; junction bases unmatched: 7. This CDR3 is 17 amino acids long. The germline V gene encodes CDR1 LNHNV and CDR2 YYDKDF (reference sequence). CDR3 loop: CATSRDGQGGMNTEAFF. The CDR3 nucleotides read TGTGCCACCAGCAGAGATGGGCAGGGGGGCATGAACACTGAAGCTTTCTTT. The full variable domain, completed using reference TRBV15 and TRBJ1-1, is DAMVIQNPRYQVTQFGKPVTLSCSQTLNHNVMYWYQQKSSQAPKLLFHYYDKDFNNEADTPDNFQSRRPNTSFCFLDIRSPGLGDTAMYLCATSRDGQGGMNTEAFFGQGTRLTVV.

The V gene is TRBV6-5, the J gene TRBJ2-7, with D perhaps matching TRBD1 (6 bases). This CDR3 spans 16 amino acids. V gave up 0 bases and J gave up 3 bases, with 15 bases separating them. Germline V gene data show CDR1 as MNHEY and CDR2 as SVGAGI. DNA of the CDR3: TGTGCCAGCAGTTACTCGAAGGCAGGGGAAAACTACGAGCAGTACTTC. Translating it yields CASSYSKAGENYEQYF.

This chain uses TRBV19 with TRBJ2-5, with a tentative D call TRBD2 (5 bases). Germline CDR1 is LNHDA and CDR2 is SQIVND (reference sequence). V gave up 7 bases and J gave up 11 bases, with 23 bases separating them. The CDR3 has 14 residues. CDR3 sequence (DNA): TGTGCCAGTACTGAATCAATAGGGAGAACAGAGCAGTACTTC. This translates into CASTESIGRTEQYF.

This sequence joins TRBV9 and TRBJ2-3, with D possibly TRBD1 on 6 matching bases. V was pared by 2 bases and J by 0 bases, with 13 bases between. The CDR3 is made up of 16 amino acids. Germline V lookup: CDR1 SGDLS, CDR2 YYNGEE. CDR3 DNA sequence: TGTGCCAGCAGCGTCGTCGGGGACATTAGCACAGATACGCAGTATTTT. Its translation is CASSVVGDISTDTQYF.